The 15 T cell receptor beta chains in this list originate from one sample, sequenced in a study of blood T cell repertoires in COVID-19. The method was immunoSEQ multiplex PCR; TCRdb's version includes in-frame clones alone and lacks a portion of them. The sample yields roughly 250,000 clones, approximately 90% seen once. The sequenced sample was PBMCs or T cells enriched from blood (not recorded which). The receptors shown here come from a woman aged 30 to 39 with acute COVID-19.

This sequence joins TRBV7-6 and TRBJ2-7, with TRBD1 identical over 8 bases. Per the germline V gene, CDR1 is SGHVS and CDR2 is FNYEAQ. CDR3 length: 14 amino acids. Trimming removed 5 bases from V and 6 bases from J; junction bases left unmatched: 9. The CDR3 nucleotides read TGTGCCAGCAGCGAGACAGGGGTATCGAGCGAGCAGTACTTC. Amino acid sequence: CASSETGVSSEQYF.

This chain uses TRBV10-2 with TRBJ1-6; possible D gene TRBD1, 5 bases. The CDR3 is made up of 16 amino acids. V was clipped by 6 bases and J by 0 bases, with 12 bases between them. Germline V gives CDR1 WSHSY, CDR2 SAAADI. The DNA for the CDR3 is TGCGCCAGCAGACGGGACTTTAGCTCCTATAATTCACCCCTCCACTTT. Translated: CASRRDFSSYNSPLHF.

The V call is TRBV7-9, the J call TRBJ1-1, with D uncertain. CDR1 and CDR2 (germline): SEHNR, FQNEAQ (reference sequence). This CDR3 region has 12 residues. V was trimmed by 4 bases and J by 4 bases, leaving 7 bases between them. CDR3 protein: CASSSRSTEAFF. CDR3 sequence (DNA): TGTGCCAGCAGCTCGCGATCCACTGAAGCTTTCTTT.

This clone has only one observation. This chain links TRBV28 with TRBJ1-1; no clear D. V lost 8 bases to trimming and J lost 7 bases, with 11 bases between them. The V gene's germline CDR1 is MDHEN and CDR2 SYDVKM. The CDR3 is made up of 11 amino acids. CDR3 amino acids: CASQNNYEAFF. CDR3 sequence (DNA): TGTGCCAGCCAGAATAACTATGAAGCTTTCTTT.

This sequence joins TRBV30 and TRBJ1-5; the match to TRBD1 covers 7 bases. The V gene's germline CDR1 is GTSNPN and CDR2 SVGIG (reference sequence). V lost 2 bases and J lost 2; bases outside the gene matches: 12. This CDR3 region has 17 residues. For the CDR3, the DNA is TGTGCCTGGAGTAGGCGGCAGGGGGACGGCGGCAATCAGCCCCAGCATTTT. Residues: CAWSRRQGDGGNQPQHF.

This sequence joins TRBV30 and TRBJ1-6, with D tentatively TRBD1 (6 bases). Germline lookup yields CDR1 GTSNPN and CDR2 SVGIG (reference sequence). This CDR3 is 13 amino acids long. Trimming removed 3 bases from V and 10 bases from J, with 13 bases in between. CDR3: CAWRADSRSPLHF. CDR3 in DNA: TGTGCCTGGAGAGCGGACAGTCGGTCACCCCTCCACTTT.

This clone has just one count. One junction end does not reproduce the germline sequence, and a read error may be involved. J is TRBJ1-2 and V is TRBV29-1, with 9 bases fitting TRBD1. This CDR3 has 14 residues. Per the germline V gene, CDR1 is SQVTM and CDR2 is ANQGSEA. The CDR3 bases are TGCAGCGTGGAAGGGACAGGGTTGGGGTATGGCTACACCTTC. Its protein is CSVEGTGLGYGYTF.

The V call is TRBV28, the J call TRBJ2-7, with D perhaps TRBD1 (6 bases). Per the germline V gene, CDR1 is MDHEN and CDR2 is SYDVKM. This CDR3 comprises 12 residues. CDR3 amino acids: CAAAQGISEQYF. CDR3 DNA: TGTGCGGCGGCCCAGGGGATCTCCGAGCAGTACTTC.

The genes are TRBV30 and TRBJ1-2; a possible D gene is TRBD1 (5 bases). This CDR3 is 20 amino acids long. Germline CDR1 GTSNPN, CDR2 SVGIG (reference sequence). Trimming removed 1 base from V and 4 bases from J, with 31 bases in between. This CDR3 reads CAWSGGSNEAGLFPLYGYTF. CDR3 in DNA: TGTGCCTGGAGTGGGGGATCCAATGAGGCAGGGTTGTTCCCCCTCTATGGCTACACCTTC.

The chain links TRBV11-2 to TRBJ2-7, with no clear D. V lost 4 bases and J lost 6, with 10 bases in between. The CDR3 extends over 12 amino acids. Germline CDR1 is SGHAT and CDR2 is FQNNGV. CDR3 sequence: CASSYAGVEQYF. CDR3 coding DNA: TGTGCCAGCAGCTACGCAGGCGTCGAGCAGTACTTC.

The chain uses TRBV4-3 and TRBJ2-7, with 8 bases fitting TRBD1. This CDR3 spans 16 amino acids. Trimming cost V 0 bases and J 1 base; bases outside gene matches: 5. Germline CDR1 LGHNA, CDR2 YSLEER. The DNA of the CDR3 is TGCGCCAGCAGCCAAGATCGAAACAGGGGGTCCTACGAGCAGTACTTC. This sequence encodes CASSQDRNRGSYEQYF.

V and J are TRBV19 and TRBJ2-1, with D unclear. The CDR3 is 17 amino acids. V was shortened by 1 base and J by 1 base, with 14 bases between the two germline ends. Germline V lookup: CDR1 LNHDA, CDR2 SQIVND (reference sequence). As DNA, the CDR3 is TGTGCCAGTAGTATAGTGCTTATTGAGGAATCCTACAATGAGCAGTTCTTC. This codes for CASSIVLIEESYNEQFF.

The chain carries TRBV29-1 and TRBJ2-5; D may be TRBD2 (5 bases). CDR1 and CDR2 from the germline V gene are SQVTM and ANQGSEA. V lost 7 bases, J lost 0 bases, and 9 bases lay in between. This CDR3 has 12 residues. CDR3 amino acids: CSARGNQETQYF. The CDR3 DNA reads as TGCAGCGCCCGGGGAAACCAAGAGACCCAGTACTTC. The variable domain in full, completed from reference TRBV29-1 and TRBJ2-5, reads SAVISQKPSRDICQRGTSLTIQCQVDSQVTMMFWYRQQPGQSLTLIATANQGSEATYESGFVIDKFPISRPNLTFSTLTVSNMSPEDSSIYLCSARGNQETQYFGPGTRLLVL.

The V gene is TRBV29-1, the J gene TRBJ1-1; 8 bases are shared with TRBD1. The CDR3 contains 12 residues. Germline CDR1 reads SQVTM; CDR2 reads ANQGSEA. Trimming cost V 2 bases and J 8 bases; bases outside gene matches: 4. DNA for the CDR3: TGCAGCGTTGAACTTTGGGACAGGGAAGCTTTCTTT. Amino acid sequence: CSVELWDREAFF.

The chain uses TRBV6-5 and TRBJ2-5; possible D gene TRBD1, 5 bases. In germline, CDR1 is MNHEY, CDR2 SVGAGI. The CDR3 covers 13 residues. Trimming cost V 6 bases and J 0 bases, with 8 bases left between them. The chain's CDR3 is CASSRTNQETQYF. The CDR3 bases are TGTGCCAGCAGCCGGACAAACCAAGAGACCCAGTACTTC.